A single sample is the source of the 20 T cell receptor beta chains below, sequenced in a study of blood T cells in healthy people across ages (dated by TCRdb to between 2014 and 2017). The library came from 5' RACE. Sequencing used an Illumina HiSeq 2500. A second PCR of roughly 7 to 11 cycles was performed with a sample-barcoded 5' primer and a J-beta primer mix. In TCRdb, the public reads were trimmed at Q25 with fastp and aligned with MiXCR, with productive beta chains retained. All rows with the same CDR3 protein become a single entry with the most common DNA and genes. For this sample there are 1,500,000 or so distinct CDR3 sequences; 55% to 75% appear just once. Over 6.5% of the sample is taken by the ten largest. What was sequenced was blood. The source of these receptors is a man between 18 and 29 years old in good health.

The chain uses TRBV19 and TRBJ2-4, with a weak D call TRBD1 (5 bases). The end of the DNA is better explained by TRBJ2-7, so the J call may be wrong. Germline V CDR1 and CDR2: LNHDA, SQIVND (reference sequence). The CDR3 runs 14 residues. CDR3 residues: CASSIQGYSTEQYF. The CDR3 coding sequence is TGTGCCAGTAGTATACAGGGTTATTCAACCGAGCAGTACTTC.

This sequence joins TRBV10-3 and TRBJ2-3, with no clear D. This CDR3 has 14 residues. Germline loops: CDR1 ENHRY, CDR2 SYGVKD. Trimming cost V 5 bases and J 2 bases, with 11 bases left between them. The CDR3 sequence is CAISPLGNTDTQYF. The DNA for the CDR3 is TGTGCCATCAGTCCTCTAGGGAACACAGATACGCAGTATTTT.

The chain carries TRBV30 and TRBJ2-1; D uncertain. The CDR3 runs 12 residues. V was cut by 0 bases and J by 9 bases, with 9 bases left in between. Germline assignment: CDR1 GTSNPN and CDR2 SVGIG (reference sequence). DNA for the CDR3: TGTGCCTGGAGTGTGTCGAGGTTTGAGCAGTTCTTC. It translates to CAWSVSRFEQFF.

The chain combines TRBV4-2 with TRBJ2-3; D not certain. The CDR3 extends over 13 amino acids. Germline V lookup: CDR1 LGHNA, CDR2 YNFKEQ. V was clipped by 0 bases and J by 8 bases, with 9 bases between them. The CDR3, as DNA: TGTGCCAGCAGCCAAGATCCCCAGCCTACGCAGTATTTT. The encoded protein is CASSQDPQPTQYF.

Note on this clonotype: At one end the junction does not follow the germline gene, possibly because of a read error. The CDR3 here is CASSGEQENEKLFF. Here the CDR3 DNA reads TGTGCCAGCAGCGGGGAACAGGAGAATGAAAAGCTGTTTTTT. This sequence joins TRBV4-2 and TRBJ1-4, with D perhaps TRBD1 (5 bases). From germline, CDR1 is LGHNA and CDR2 YNFKEQ. The CDR3 loop spans 14 amino acids.

The CDR3 DNA follows: TGTGCCAGCAGCTGGCTAGCCTCCTACAATGAGCAGTACTTC. The encoded protein is CASSWLASYNEQYF. This chain joins TRBV5-6 and TRBJ2-1; possibly TRBD2 for D (5 bases). With the DNA end fitting TRBJ2-7 better, the J assignment may be wrong. The V gene's germline CDR1 is SGHDT and CDR2 YYEEEE. The length of the CDR3 is 14 residues.

The chain couples TRBV29-1 to TRBJ2-5, with 7 bases lining up with TRBD1. The CDR3 has 14 amino acids. Germline CDR1 reads SQVTM; CDR2 reads ANQGSEA. The V gene end was trimmed by 3 bases and the J gene end by 5 bases; junction bases not matched to a gene: 9. CDR3 in DNA: TGCAGCGTTGAGGGGACAGAGTTAATGGAGACCCAGTACTTC. Residues: CSVEGTELMETQYF.

This clonotype was picked up one time. CDR3 bases: TGTGCCATCAGTGGAGATCTCTTTTACAGCATGTACTTC. Its translation: CAISGDLFYSMYF. The rearrangement joins TRBV10-3 to TRBJ2-4; the D is unclear. CDR3 length equals 13 residues. Between the trimmed V and J ends, which lost 4 bases and 15 bases, there was a span of 19 bases. The germline V gene has CDR1 ENHRY and CDR2 SYGVKD.

This chain links TRBV2 with TRBJ2-7; D is possibly TRBD1 or TRBD2 (5 bases each). V was trimmed by 6 bases and J by 6 bases, leaving 15 bases between them. The CDR3 is 13 amino acids. CDR1 and CDR2 from the germline V gene are SNHLY and FYNNEI. The CDR3 region has the DNA TGTGCCAGCAGACGAGGGATGAGGGGCGAGCAGTACTTC. Translating it yields CASRRGMRGEQYF.

This clonotype was seen at least ten times. This chain uses TRBV12-3 or TRBV12-4 with TRBJ2-6; D gene ambiguous. The CDR3 is 14 residues long. Trimming took 8 bases from V and 0 from J, leaving 8 bases between them. This CDR3 is CASCSDSGANVLTF. CDR3 bases: TGTGCCAGCTGCTCAGACTCTGGGGCCAACGTCCTGACTTTC.

The rearrangement links TRBV12-3 or TRBV12-4 to TRBJ2-1; the D gene is possibly TRBD2 (6 bases). The length of the CDR3 is 14 residues. V lost 4 bases and J lost 9, with 16 bases in between. This chain's CDR3 is CASSSAGLVVEQFF. CDR3 coding DNA: TGTGCCAGCAGTTCGGCGGGGTTGGTGGTTGAGCAGTTCTTC.

V usage is TRBV10-3 and J usage is TRBJ2-2, with D perhaps assigned TRBD1 or TRBD2 (5 bases each). Trimming took off 5 bases at V and 1 base at J, with 14 bases between the two ends. Germline V gene lookup returns CDR1 ENHRY and CDR2 SYGVKD. The CDR3 totals 16 residues. As DNA, the CDR3 is TGTGCCATCAGTACAACCGGGACCTGGAACACCGGGGAGCTGTTTTTT. Amino acids: CAISTTGTWNTGELFF.

The genes are TRBV7-2 and TRBJ1-2; no firm D call. The V and J ends lost 5 bases and 6 bases respectively, with 16 bases between them. The germline V gene has CDR1 SGHTA and CDR2 FQGNSA. The CDR3 runs to 14 residues. This CDR3 is CASSPPREAHGYTF. Written as DNA, the CDR3 is TGTGCCAGCAGCCCACCAAGGGAGGCGCATGGCTACACCTTC.

This chain connects TRBV7-2 to TRBJ2-3; 10 positions agree with TRBD1. The length of the CDR3 is 16 residues. Losses at the gene ends were 5 bases for V and 2 bases for J; bases not matched to a gene: 7. Germline CDR1 reads SGHTA; CDR2 reads FQGNSA. CDR3 bases: TGTGCCAGCAGCGAAGGACAGGGGGTATTCACAGATACGCAGTATTTT. Translated, it gives CASSEGQGVFTDTQYF.

This clonotype was counted between two and nine times. The J gene is TRBJ1-2, the V gene TRBV5-6, with D unresolved. The CDR3 length is 12 residues. Per germline, CDR1 SGHDT and CDR2 YYEEEE. The ends were cut back, 1 base at V and 3 bases at J, with 4 bases in the middle. CDR3: CASSLWDYGYTF. DNA for the CDR3: TGTGCCAGCAGCTTGTGGGACTATGGCTACACCTTC. Variable domain in full (rest from reference TRBV5-6 and TRBJ1-2): DAGVTQSPTHLIKTRGQQVTLRCSPKSGHDTVSWYQQALGQGPQFIFQYYEEEERQRGNFPDRFSGHQFPNYSSELNVNALLLGDSALYLCASSLWDYGYTFGSGTRLTVV.

The V call is TRBV6-6, the J call TRBJ2-7; 8 bases fit TRBD1. The V gene's germline CDR1 is MNHNY and CDR2 SVGAGI (reference sequence). The CDR3 is 13 residues long. V trimming: 10 bases; J trimming: 2 bases; junction bases outside the gene matches: 7. For the CDR3, the DNA is TGTGCCACCAGGACAGGGCCGACCTACGAGCAGTACTTC. Protein: CATRTGPTYEQYF.

This chain connects TRBV29-1 to TRBJ1-4; D is unclear. V was trimmed by 5 bases and J by 0 bases, leaving 13 bases between them. Germline V gene data show CDR1 as SQVTM and CDR2 as ANQGSEA. The CDR3 contains 15 residues. For the CDR3, the DNA is TGCAGCGTTCAACTGTCAGTGGCAACTAATGAAAAACTGTTTTTT. It yields the protein CSVQLSVATNEKLFF.

The rearrangement uses TRBV4-1 and TRBJ1-2; D uncertain. The V and J ends lost 0 bases and 0 bases respectively, with 5 bases between them. Germline V gene lookup returns CDR1 MGHRA and CDR2 YSYEKL. The CDR3 consists of 14 residues. The CDR3 spells CASSQDAPNYGYTF. CDR3 DNA sequence: TGCGCCAGCAGCCAAGATGCACCTAACTATGGCTACACCTTC.

V is TRBV5-4 and J is TRBJ1-2; the D gene is possibly TRBD1 (5 bases). There are 15 residues in the CDR3. Germline V gives CDR1 SGHNT, CDR2 YYREEE (reference sequence). V shed 4 bases and J shed 6 bases, with 19 bases lying between them. The CDR3 DNA reads as TGTGCCAGCAGCCCAGACCGGGGTAGGGGCCATGGCTACACCTTC. This codes for CASSPDRGRGHGYTF.

This clonotype has more than one count but fewer than ten. The chain is built from TRBV7-6 and TRBJ2-7, with 8 positions matching TRBD1. The J call is doubtful: the DNA matches TRBJ2-5 better. The germline CDR1 and CDR2 sequences are SGHVS and FNYEAQ. The CDR3 consists of 14 residues. The CDR3 here is CASSLETGEETQYF. For the CDR3, the DNA is TGTGCCAGCAGCTTAGAGACAGGGGAGGAGACCCAGTACTTC.